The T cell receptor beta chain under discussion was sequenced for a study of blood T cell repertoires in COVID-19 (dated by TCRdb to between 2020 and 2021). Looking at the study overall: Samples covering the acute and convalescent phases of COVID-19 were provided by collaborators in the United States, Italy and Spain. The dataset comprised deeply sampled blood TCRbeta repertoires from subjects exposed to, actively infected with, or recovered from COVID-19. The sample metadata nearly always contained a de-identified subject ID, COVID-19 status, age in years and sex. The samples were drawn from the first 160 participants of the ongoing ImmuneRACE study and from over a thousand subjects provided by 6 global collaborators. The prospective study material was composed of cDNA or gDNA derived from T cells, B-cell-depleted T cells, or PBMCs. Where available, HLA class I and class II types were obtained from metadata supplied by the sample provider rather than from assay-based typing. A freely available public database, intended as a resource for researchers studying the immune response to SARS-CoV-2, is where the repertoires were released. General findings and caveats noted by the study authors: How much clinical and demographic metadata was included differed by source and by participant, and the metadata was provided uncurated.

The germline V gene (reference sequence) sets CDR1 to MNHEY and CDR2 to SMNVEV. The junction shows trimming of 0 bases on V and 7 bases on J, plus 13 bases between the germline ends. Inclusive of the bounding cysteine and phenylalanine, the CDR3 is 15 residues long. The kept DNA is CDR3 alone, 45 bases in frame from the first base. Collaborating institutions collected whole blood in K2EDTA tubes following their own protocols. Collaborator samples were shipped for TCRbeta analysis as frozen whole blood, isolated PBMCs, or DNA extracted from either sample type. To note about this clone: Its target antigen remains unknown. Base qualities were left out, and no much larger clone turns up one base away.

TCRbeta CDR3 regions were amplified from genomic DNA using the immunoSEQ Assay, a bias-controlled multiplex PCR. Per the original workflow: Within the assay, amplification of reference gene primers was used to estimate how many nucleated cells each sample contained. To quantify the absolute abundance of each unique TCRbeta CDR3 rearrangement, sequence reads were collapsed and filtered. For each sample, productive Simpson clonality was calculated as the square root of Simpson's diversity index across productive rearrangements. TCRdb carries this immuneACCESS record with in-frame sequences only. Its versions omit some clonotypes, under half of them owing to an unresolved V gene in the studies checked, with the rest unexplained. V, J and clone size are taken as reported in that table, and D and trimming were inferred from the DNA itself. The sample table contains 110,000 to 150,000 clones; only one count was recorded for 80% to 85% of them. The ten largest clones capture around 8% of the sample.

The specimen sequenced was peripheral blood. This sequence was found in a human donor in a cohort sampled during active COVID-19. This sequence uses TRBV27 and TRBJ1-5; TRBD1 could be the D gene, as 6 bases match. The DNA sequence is TGTGCCAGCAGTTTATCTTCAGGGGACGGACAGCCCCAGCATTTT. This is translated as CASSLSSGDGQPQHF.